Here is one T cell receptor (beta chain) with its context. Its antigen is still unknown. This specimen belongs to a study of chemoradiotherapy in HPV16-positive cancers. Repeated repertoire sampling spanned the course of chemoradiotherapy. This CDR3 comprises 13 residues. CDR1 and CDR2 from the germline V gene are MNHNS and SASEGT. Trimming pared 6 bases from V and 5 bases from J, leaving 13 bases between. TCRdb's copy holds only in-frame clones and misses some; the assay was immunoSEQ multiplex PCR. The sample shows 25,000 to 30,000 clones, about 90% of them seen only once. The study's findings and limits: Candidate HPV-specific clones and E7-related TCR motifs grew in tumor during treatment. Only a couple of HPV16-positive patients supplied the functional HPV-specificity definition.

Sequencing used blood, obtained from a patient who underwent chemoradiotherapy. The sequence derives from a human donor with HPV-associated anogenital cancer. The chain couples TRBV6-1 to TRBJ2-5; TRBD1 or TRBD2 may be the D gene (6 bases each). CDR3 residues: CASRRGRMETQYF. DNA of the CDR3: TGTGCCAGCAGAAGGGGGAGGATGGAGACCCAGTACTTC.